A single sample is the source of the 27 T cell receptor beta chains below, sequenced in a study of cytomegalovirus exposure and HLA in healthy donors (dated by TCRdb to 2017 to 2019). The library came from the immunoSEQ multiplex PCR assay. A mixture of 60 forward primers for TCR Vbeta segments and 13 reverse primers for TCR Jbeta segments was used in the multiplex PCR. The source is immuneACCESS, and TCRdb retained only in-frame sequences with V and J called. Part of the clones is not carried over; for the studies checked, unresolved V genes explain less than half of this, and the remainder is unexplained. The sample table records roughly 180,000 clones; around 80% of these occur just once. Jointly, the top ten make up less than 1% of the sample. Input material: PBMCs. Receptors were obtained from a female donor in good health and CMV-seronegative.

V gene TRBV7-2 combines with J gene TRBJ1-4; TRBD1 agrees at 10 bases. Trimming at V came to 3 bases and at J to 7 bases, leaving 2 bases not matched to a gene. Germline loops: CDR1 SGHTA, CDR2 FQGNSA. The CDR3 consists of 14 residues. CDR3 amino acids: CASSLGQGSEKLFF. CDR3 nucleotide sequence: TGTGCCAGCAGCTTGGGACAGGGGAGTGAAAAACTGTTTTTT.

This rearrangement joins TRBV7-8 to TRBJ1-4, with unresolved D. In germline, CDR1 is SGHVS, CDR2 FQNEAQ. Trimming shortened V by 5 bases and J by 0 bases, and 22 bases separated the two germline ends. The CDR3 contains 19 residues. CDR3 in amino acids: CASSTLYFGSLSTNEKLFF. The CDR3 DNA sequence: TGTGCCAGCAGCACCCTCTACTTCGGTTCTCTCTCAACTAATGAAAAACTGTTTTTT.

As regards this clone: Other DNA variants within this sample encode the same CDR3. CDR3 region: CASSQGQGNQPQHF. The CDR3 nucleotides read TGCGCCAGCAGCCAAGGACAGGGCAATCAGCCCCAGCATTTT. This sequence joins TRBV4-1 and TRBJ1-5; weak D call: TRBD1 (6 bases). CDR1 and CDR2 (germline): MGHRA, YSYEKL. This CDR3 region has 14 residues. V gave up 1 base and J gave up 2 bases, with 6 bases separating them.

The rearrangement joins TRBV18 to TRBJ1-5; 8 nucleotides agree with TRBD1. The CDR3 length is 17 residues. V lost 3 bases to trimming and J lost 13 bases; unmatched junction nucleotides: 20. The germline gives CDR1 KGHSH, CDR2 LQKENI. The CDR3 region is CASSPDLNRMQGAEQHF. The CDR3 region has the DNA TGTGCCAGCTCACCCGACTTGAACAGAATGCAGGGGGCTGAACAGCATTTT.

V gene TRBV7-6 combines with J gene TRBJ1-1; D call uncertain. Germline V lookup: CDR1 SGHVS, CDR2 FNYEAQ. This CDR3 is built from 14 residues. V dropped 5 bases and J dropped 3 bases, with 13 bases sitting between them. CDR3 DNA sequence: TGTGCCAGCAGCCCCTCTTTACCGGACACTGAAGCTTTCTTT. This gives the protein CASSPSLPDTEAFF. The whole variable domain, filled in from reference TRBV7-6 and TRBJ1-1, reads GAGVSQSPRYKVTKRGQDVALRCDPISGHVSLYWYRQALGQGPEFLTYFNYEAQQDKSGLPNDRFSAERPEGSISTLTIQRTEQRDSAMYRCASSPSLPDTEAFFGQGTRLTVV.

This rearrangement joins TRBV2 to TRBJ2-3; no definite D call. Germline V lookup: CDR1 SNHLY, CDR2 FYNNEI. This CDR3 is built from 12 residues. V was pared by 6 bases and J by 3 bases, with 7 bases between. The CDR3 is CASSSTTDTQYF. As DNA, the CDR3 is TGTGCCAGCAGCTCAACAACAGATACGCAGTATTTT.

Regarding this clone: The junction does not match germline at one end; this may be a read error. V is TRBV4-1 and J is TRBJ1-3; perhaps TRBD1 as D (5 bases). The CDR3 is 16 residues long. Germline CDR1 MGHRA, CDR2 YSYEKL. CDR3 nucleotides: TGCGCCAGCAGCCAAGGGGCCGGGGGGTCTGGAAACGCCATATATTTT. Encoded protein: CASSQGAGGSGNAIYF.

This clone has a single count. A junction boundary mismatches the germline segment, possibly from a read error. The rearrangement joins TRBV7-3 to TRBJ1-6; weak D call: TRBD1 (6 bases). In germline, CDR1 is SGHTA, CDR2 FQGTGA. This CDR3 spans 14 amino acids. The CDR3 bases are TGTGCCAGCTCGGCGGCAGAAGGGGGTTCACCCCCCCACTTT. Its translation is CASSAAEGGSPPHF.

V is TRBV7-2 and J is TRBJ2-1; TRBD2 agrees at 9 bases. The junction had 7 bases not matched to a gene; V was cut back by 3 bases and J by 7 bases. This CDR3 contains 15 residues. Germline loops: CDR1 SGHTA, CDR2 FQGNSA. This CDR3 reads CASSFGGGAINEQFF. Written as DNA, the CDR3 is TGTGCCAGCAGCTTTGGCGGGGGGGCCATAAATGAGCAGTTCTTC.

This clone has just one count. This sequence joins TRBV5-1 and TRBJ1-1; 8 bases align to TRBD1. The CDR3 sequence is 14 residues long. Trimming at V came to 4 bases and at J to 6 bases, leaving 8 bases not matched to a gene. Germline CDR1 is SGHRS and CDR2 is YFSETQ. Here the CDR3 reads CASSPGTGGPEAFF. As DNA, the CDR3 is TGCGCCAGCAGCCCCGGGACAGGAGGCCCTGAAGCTTTCTTT. Full variable domain (rest looked up from reference TRBV5-1 and TRBJ1-1): KAGVTQTPRYLIKTRGQQVTLSCSPISGHRSVSWYQQTPGQGLQFLFEYFSETQRNKGNFPGRFSGRQFSNSRSEMNVSTLELGDSALYLCASSPGTGGPEAFFGQGTRLTVV.

This chain joins TRBV9 and TRBJ1-1; D is unresolved. The germline CDR1 and CDR2 sequences are SGDLS and YYNGEE. There are 13 residues in the CDR3. Trimming took 0 bases from V and 5 from J, leaving 8 bases between them. DNA of the CDR3: TGTGCCAGCAGCGTAGCGGGGTGGACTGAAGCTTTCTTT. It yields the protein CASSVAGWTEAFF.

In DNA, the CDR3 is TGTGCCAGCAGTGACTCGAATAGCGGGGTTGATACGCAGTATTTT. Translated, it gives CASSDSNSGVDTQYF. The chain recombines TRBV6-4 with TRBJ2-3; 8 nucleotides line up with TRBD2. V dropped 0 bases and J dropped 6; count of bases not matched to a gene: 5. Germline CDR1 and CDR2: MRHNA and SNTAGT. This CDR3 is 15 amino acids long.

This clone was seen only once. The chain couples TRBV6-5 to TRBJ1-6; TRBD1 matches 8 bases. The V and J ends lost 6 bases and 8 bases, in that order; junction bases with no gene match: 9. This CDR3 has 15 residues. Germline V gives CDR1 MNHEY, CDR2 SVGAGI. The DNA of the CDR3 is TGTGCCAGCAGACAACTACAGGGGGGTTATTCACCCCTCCACTTT. Protein: CASRQLQGGYSPLHF.

The chain combines TRBV6-6 with TRBJ2-1; 8 bases fit TRBD1. The CDR3 is 15 amino acids. The germline gives CDR1 MNHNY, CDR2 SVGAGI (reference sequence). The ends lost 5 bases at V and 9 bases at J; junction bases unmatched: 12. The CDR3 coding sequence is TGTGCCAGCAGTAAAACGGGACAGGTATCGGGTGAGCAGTTCTTC. Protein: CASSKTGQVSGEQFF.

The chain links TRBV9 to TRBJ1-1; 8 nucleotides align to TRBD1. The CDR3 length is 15 residues. With V trimmed by 4 bases and J by 6 bases, 11 bases remained unmatched. CDR1 and CDR2 (germline): SGDLS, YYNGEE. The CDR3, as DNA: TGTGCCAGCAGCAATGGACAGGGTGCCAACGCTGAAGCTTTCTTT. As protein: CASSNGQGANAEAFF. The full variable domain, rest sourced from reference TRBV9 and TRBJ1-1, is DSGVTQTPKHLITATGQRVTLRCSPRSGDLSVYWYQQSLDQGLQFLIQYYNGEERAKGNILERFSAQQFPDLHSELNLSSLELGDSALYFCASSNGQGANAEAFFGQGTRLTVV.

This sequence joins TRBV7-2 and TRBJ2-3; 7 bases map to TRBD2. The J segment lost 0 bases and the V segment lost 8 bases, leaving 8 bases of the junction unmatched. The CDR3 loop spans 15 amino acids. Germline V gives CDR1 SGHTA, CDR2 FQGNSA. CDR3 sequence (DNA): TGTGCCAGCCGCTCGACTAGCAGAAGCACAGATACGCAGTATTTT. Translation: CASRSTSRSTDTQYF.

V gene TRBV7-8 combines with J gene TRBJ2-7, with D possibly being TRBD2 (5 bases). The CDR3 sequence is 18 residues long. From germline, CDR1 is SGHVS and CDR2 FQNEAQ. Trimming cost V 1 base and J 2 bases, with 21 bases left between them. CDR3 region: CASSLVGLALATPYEQYF. The CDR3 nucleotides are TGTGCCAGCAGCTTAGTCGGGCTAGCTCTCGCCACCCCCTACGAGCAGTACTTC.

Concerning this clone: Germline is not matched at one junction end, which may reflect a read error. V is TRBV11-2 and J is TRBJ2-6; D is perhaps TRBD2 (7 bases). There are 13 residues in the CDR3. Germline CDR1 reads SGHAT; CDR2 reads FQNNGV. The CDR3 region is CASSLRGANGLTF. CDR3 nucleotides: TGTGCCAGCAGCTTACGGGGGGCCAACGGCCTGACTTTC.

The rearrangement joins TRBV27 to TRBJ2-7; D is unclear. In germline, CDR1 is MNHEY, CDR2 SMNVEV (reference sequence). There are 15 residues in the CDR3. Trimming cost V 3 bases and J 1 base, with 13 bases left between them. The CDR3 bases are TGTGCCAGCAGTTTTGGTCAGGCCCCATCCTACGAGCAGTACTTC. Its protein product is CASSFGQAPSYEQYF.

CDR3 protein: CASNPTGAVGELFF. CDR3 nucleotide sequence: TGTGCCAGCAATCCGACAGGGGCAGTCGGGGAGCTGTTTTTT. The chain joins TRBV6-5 to TRBJ2-2; TRBD1 matches 8 bases. This CDR3 spans 14 amino acids. With V trimmed by 7 bases and J by 7 bases, 8 bases remained unmatched. Looked up from germline, CDR1 is MNHEY and CDR2 is SVGAGI.

The V gene is TRBV7-9, the J gene TRBJ1-2; D is ambiguous. This CDR3 comprises 13 residues. CDR1 SEHNR and CDR2 FQNEAQ come from the germline V gene (reference sequence). Trimming removed 4 bases from V and 7 bases from J, with 13 bases in between. The CDR3: CASSSESRGGYTF. The CDR3 DNA sequence: TGTGCCAGCAGCTCTGAATCGCGGGGTGGCTACACCTTC.

The V call is TRBV28, the J call TRBJ1-5; D remains ambiguous. CDR3 size: 13 residues. Trimming left V 2 bases short and J 4 bases short, with 6 bases between. From germline, CDR1 is MDHEN and CDR2 SYDVKM. The CDR3: CASSLTVNQPQHF. The CDR3 DNA follows: TGTGCCAGCAGTTTAACGGTGAATCAGCCCCAGCATTTT. The complete variable domain, with remaining parts taken from reference TRBV28 and TRBJ1-5, reads DVKVTQSSRYLVKRTGEKVFLECVQDMDHENMFWYRQDPGLGLRLIYFSYDVKMKEKGDIPEGYSVSREKKERFSLILESASTNQTSMYLCASSLTVNQPQHFGDGTRLSIL.

The chain employs TRBV5-4 and TRBJ2-1; TRBD2 aligns across 7 bases. Germline lookup yields CDR1 SGHNT and CDR2 YYREEE (reference sequence). This CDR3 region has 17 residues. The ends lost 0 bases at V and 7 bases at J; junction bases unmatched: 13. The CDR3 region is CASSLESRTRGYNEQFF. CDR3 nucleotide sequence: TGTGCCAGCAGCTTGGAATCCAGGACTAGAGGGTATAATGAGCAGTTCTTC.

A remark on this clone: Different DNA sequences within this sample yield the same CDR3. This chain uses TRBV5-1 with TRBJ2-1, with 9 positions matching TRBD1. The V and J ends lost 4 bases and 4 bases, in that order; junction bases with no gene match: 6. This CDR3 is built from 15 residues. Per the germline V gene, CDR1 is SGHRS and CDR2 is YFSETQ. CDR3 DNA: TGCGCCAGCAGCCCTTCCGGGACAGGGTACAATGAGCAGTTCTTC. It codes for CASSPSGTGYNEQFF.

The V call is TRBV29-1, the J call TRBJ2-7, with D tentatively TRBD1 (5 bases). This CDR3 has 11 residues. With 7 bases removed from V and 2 bases from J, the gap between germline ends came to 9 bases. CDR1 is SQVTM and CDR2 is ANQGSEA in the germline V gene. CDR3 nucleotides: TGCAGCGCGACAGTTACCTACGAGCAGTACTTC. This gives the protein CSATVTYEQYF.

The chain combines TRBV6-4 with TRBJ1-1; D is uncertain. Germline CDR1 and CDR2: MRHNA and SNTAGT. Trimming removed 9 bases from V and 5 bases from J, with 13 bases in between. CDR3 length equals 12 residues. Written as DNA, the CDR3 is TGTGCCAGTAATAAGACGGGGACTGAAGCTTTCTTT. This gives the protein CASNKTGTEAFF.

This clone showed up just once. The chain uses TRBV7-9 and TRBJ2-5; TRBD2 matches 8 bases. Germline loops: CDR1 SEHNR, CDR2 FQNEAQ (reference sequence). CDR3 size: 15 residues. The J segment lost 1 base and the V segment lost 8 bases, leaving 9 bases of the junction unmatched. The CDR3 here is CASSRGGPFQETQYF. Here the CDR3 DNA reads TGTGCCAGCTCTCGGGGGGGGCCTTTCCAAGAGACCCAGTACTTC.